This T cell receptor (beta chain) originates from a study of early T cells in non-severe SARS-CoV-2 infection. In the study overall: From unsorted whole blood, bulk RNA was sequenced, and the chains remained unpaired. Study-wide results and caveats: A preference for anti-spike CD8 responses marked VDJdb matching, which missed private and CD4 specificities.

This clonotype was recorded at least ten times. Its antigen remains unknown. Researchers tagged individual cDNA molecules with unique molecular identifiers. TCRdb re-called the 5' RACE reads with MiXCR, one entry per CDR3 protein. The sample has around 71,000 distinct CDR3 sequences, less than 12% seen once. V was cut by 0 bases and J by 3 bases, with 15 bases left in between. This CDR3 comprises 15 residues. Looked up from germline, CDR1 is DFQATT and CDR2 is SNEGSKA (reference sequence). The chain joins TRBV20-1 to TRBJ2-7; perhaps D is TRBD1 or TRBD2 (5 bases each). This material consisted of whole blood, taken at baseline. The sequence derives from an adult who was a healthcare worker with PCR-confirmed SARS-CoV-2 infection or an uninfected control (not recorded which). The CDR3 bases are TGCAGTGCTAGAGAAACCGGGACGTTCGACTACGAGCAGTACTTC. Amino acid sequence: CSARETGTFDYEQYF.